Described below is a single TCR beta chain sequence and its context. Its antigen is currently not known. The sample holds no much larger clone one base away, and base qualities are not on file. TCRbeta CDR3 regions were sequenced with the immunoSEQ Assay. After extraction, genomic DNA underwent amplification by bias-controlled multiplex PCR, followed by high-throughput sequencing. Per the authors' processing: To quantify the absolute abundance of every unique TCRbeta CDR3 region, sequences were collapsed and filtered. T cell fraction was estimated by normalization of TCRbeta template counts to usable DNA, with usable DNA being measured through amplification of reference genes present in all nucleated cells. Repertoire TCRs were annotated as SARS-CoV-2-specific by exact matching of V gene, CDR3 amino acid sequence and J gene to a known reactive TCR set. The reference SARS-CoV-2 TCR set was obtained from MIRA and was filtered for enrichment in COVID-19-positive ImmuneCODE repertoires, whereby public or cross-reactive TCRs were removed. Using the MIRA antigens, annotated TCRs were further analysed by specific ORF or by position within an ORF. Breadth was defined as the number of annotated unique rearrangements divided by the total number of unique productive rearrangements, and depth was defined as the summed frequency of the annotated unique rearrangements. TCR breadth was compared between groups using two-sided Wilcoxon rank-sum tests. TCRdb stores this immuneACCESS table with in-frame sequences only. Part of the clones is absent; in the studies checked, under half of the shortfall reflects unresolved V genes, and no reason is known for the rest. The D gene and trimming were derived from the DNA, and the V and J assignments and clone size from that table. The sample contains a few hundred thousand clones, approximately 88% of them found a single time. The ten largest clones represent 3.6% of the sample.

The germline V gene encodes CDR1 LGHDT and CDR2 YNNKEL (reference sequence). V is cut by 3 bases and J by 3 bases, and the space between the germline ends is 15 bases. Counted from cysteine to phenylalanine, this CDR3 has 16 amino acids. The only DNA kept is the CDR3, 48 bases in frame from the first base. This sample stems from a study of Ad26.COV2.S vaccination and SARS-CoV-2 variants (dated by TCRdb to the early 2020s). In terms of the full investigation: Vaccine-arm donors came from COV1001, a multicentre, randomized, double-blind, placebo-controlled phase I-IIa trial of Ad26.COV2.S in healthy adults. Dosing of Ad26.COV2.S was intramuscular, at either 5x10^10 or 1x10^11 viral particles, delivered as one shot or as two shots spaced 56 days apart. The specificity and breadth of SARS-CoV-2-reactive T cell receptors after Ad26.COV2.S vaccination were assessed by TCRbeta repertoire sequencing. The TCR-sequenced set comprised approximately 32 samples: around 20 Ad26.COV2.S vaccine recipients, 5 placebo recipients and 8 SARS-CoV-2 convalescent individuals. Trial participants were randomized into five groups of five, in which low-dose or high-dose Ad26.COV2.S was given once or twice, or placebo was given on both occasions. Blinding of investigators to trial group allocation was maintained during experiments and outcome assessment.

The sample's treatment or condition label, decoded: about 20 received Ad26.COV2.S at low or high dose, single or two shots; several received placebo; per-sample allocation not given. Repertoires of vaccine and placebo recipients were sequenced from samples taken on day 63 after the first injection. Cohort 1b enrolled 25 or so adults aged 18-55 years at a single site in Boston, USA, between 29 July and 7 August 2020. Ad26.COV2.S was a replication-incompetent adenovirus type 26 vector that expressed a prefusion-stabilized SARS-CoV-2 spike protein derived from the original Wuhan strain. Results the study describes overall, beyond this receptor: The study was not powered to compare responses between vaccine doses or regimens. Comparable non-spike TCR breadth was observed between vaccine and placebo recipients, consistent with only spike being contained in the vaccine. Spike-specific TCR breadth was higher in Ad26.COV2.S recipients than in placebo recipients (P = 0.0014). Substantial breadth of spike-specific CD8+ and CD4+ T cell responses was reported after vaccination. The authors noted that total T cell responses may have been underestimated by the TCR breadth and depth analyses.

This receptor was taken from a person between 18 and 59 years old who received the Ad26.COV2.S COVID-19 vaccine or a placebo. This sample comprised peripheral blood, obtained in a trial of Ad26.COV2.S vaccine versus placebo. Recombination linked TRBV3-1 (or the pseudogene TRBV3-2) to TRBJ1-5, with a tentative D gene TRBD1 over 6 matching bases. The DNA sequence is as follows: TGTGCCAGCAGCCACGGCATACAGGGCATCAATCAGCCCCAGCATTTT. Its protein is CASSHGIQGINQPQHF.